This entry lists 5 T cell receptor beta chains sequenced from one sample in a study of T cell repertoires in cytomegalovirus infection. TCRdb re-called the reads through MiXCR, storing one row per CDR3 protein. The sample contains hundreds of thousands of distinct CDR3 sequences, roughly 31% of which appear only once. The antigens of these receptors remain unknown. Here the sequenced sample was cultured CD8+ T cells from PBMCs, taken from culture after CMV antigen stimulation. Source of these receptors: a human donor in good health (CMV status not recorded). Some clones in this sample may be carry-over from other donors' samples.

The table lists this clonotype with a few counts. The CDR3 sequence is CASSLIGQNYGYTF. The CDR3 DNA is TGTGCCAGCAGCTTAATAGGGCAGAACTATGGCTACACCTTC. The V and J genes are TRBV28 and TRBJ1-2; D unresolved. CDR3 length: 14 amino acids. CDR1 and CDR2 from the germline V gene are MDHEN and SYDVKM. Trimming took off 6 bases at V and 2 bases at J, with 13 bases between the two ends.

This clonotype was picked up a small number of times. This chain links TRBV11-1 with TRBJ2-7; D tentatively reads TRBD1 or TRBD2 (6 bases each). Germline V gene data show CDR1 as SGHAT and CDR2 as FQDESV (reference sequence). This CDR3 spans 13 amino acids. Trimming removed 4 bases at V and 4 bases at J, with 11 bases between. In nucleotides, the CDR3 is TGTGCCAGCAGCTGGCAGGGGAGGTACGAGCAGTACTTC. It encodes CASSWQGRYEQYF.

This chain joins TRBV10-3 and TRBJ1-1; tentative D call: TRBD1 (6 bases). Germline-derived CDR1 and CDR2 are ENHRY and SYGVKD. The V and J ends lost 4 bases and 1 base respectively, with 13 bases between them. The CDR3 length is 15 residues. CDR3 sequence (DNA): TGTGCCATCAGTGCGGCACAGGGCTCGAACACTGAAGCTTTCTTT. Amino acids: CAISAAQGSNTEAFF.

The chain is built from TRBV6-5 and TRBJ1-1; D not resolved. CDR3 length: 14 amino acids. With 2 bases removed from V and 6 bases from J, the gap between germline ends came to 13 bases. Germline V gene data show CDR1 as MNHEY and CDR2 as SVGAGI. The CDR3 DNA follows: TGTGCCAGCAGTTACGATCCGGGATGGCCTGAAGCTTTCTTT. Amino acid sequence: CASSYDPGWPEAFF.

This rearrangement joins TRBV12-3 or TRBV12-4 to TRBJ1-5; no firm D call. V shed 6 bases and J shed 2 bases, with 17 bases lying between them. The length of the CDR3 is 16 residues. This CDR3 is CASSPGGGGGNQPQHF. The CDR3 nucleotides are TGTGCCAGCAGCCCAGGCGGTGGAGGCGGCAATCAGCCCCAGCATTTT.